A selection of T cell receptor beta chains follows, all from one sample in a study of beta chain features in type 1 diabetes. Using immunoSEQ multiplex PCR, the repertoire was profiled, and TCRdb retains in-frame clones only, with some absent. The sample holds around 340,000 clones, roughly 9% seen once. The sequenced sample was central memory CD4+ T cells from blood. The receptor source for this set is a man aged 30 to 39 with type 1 diabetes. Both conserved end residues are part of each CDR3. D genes are given only for firm matches. For some rows the clone size is stated as once, few or many, or as a class when expanded; others skip it.

V gene: TRBV25-1
CDR3 length: 14
clone size: few
D gene: TRBD1
J gene: TRBJ1-2
CDR3 protein: CASSEQGTGDGYTF
CDR3 DNA: TGTGCCAGCAGTGAACAAGGGACAGGGGATGGCTACACCTTC

V gene: TRBV11-2
CDR3 length: 14
clone size: NA
D gene: NA
J gene: TRBJ2-7
CDR3 protein: CASSLVSAPYEQYF
CDR3 DNA: TGTGCCAGCAGCTTAGTGTCCGCTCCCTACGAGCAGTACTTC

V gene: TRBV21-1
CDR3 length: 10
clone size: few
D gene: NA
J gene: TRBJ2-7
CDR3 protein: CASSDREQYF
CDR3 DNA: TGTGCCAGCAGCGACAGGGAGCAGTACTTC

V gene: TRBV6-5
CDR3 length: 14
clone size: NA
D gene: NA
J gene: TRBJ1-6
CDR3 protein: CASTRNAGDSPLHF
CDR3 DNA: TGTGCCAGCACCCGGAACGCAGGGGATTCACCCCTCCACTTT

V gene: TRBV29-1
CDR3 length: 15
clone size: few
D gene: TRBD1
J gene: TRBJ1-1
CDR3 protein: CSVRTGTGTDTEAFF
CDR3 DNA: TGCAGCGTCCGTACCGGGACAGGGACAGACACTGAAGCTTTCTTT

V gene: TRBV25-1
CDR3 length: 12
clone size: few
D gene: NA
J gene: TRBJ1-1
CDR3 protein: CASSAHKEEAFF
CDR3 DNA: TGTGCCAGCAGTGCTCACAAGGAAGAAGCTTTCTTT

V gene: TRBV11-2
CDR3 length: 12
clone size: NA
D gene: NA
J gene: TRBJ1-2
CDR3 protein: CASSLGRDGYTF
CDR3 DNA: TGTGCCAGCAGCTTAGGCAGGGATGGCTACACCTTC

V gene: TRBV5-1
CDR3 length: 15
clone size: few
D gene: TRBD1
J gene: TRBJ1-5
CDR3 protein: CASSLATGANQPQHF
CDR3 DNA: TGCGCCAGCAGCTTGGCGACAGGGGCCAATCAGCCCCAGCATTTT

V gene: TRBV19
CDR3 length: 15
clone size: NA
D gene: TRBD1
J gene: TRBJ1-2
CDR3 protein: CASSSRQGVFSGYTF
CDR3 DNA: TGTGCCAGTAGTAGCCGACAGGGTGTGTTCTCTGGCTACACCTTC

V gene: TRBV7-2
CDR3 length: 14
clone size: NA
D gene: NA
J gene: TRBJ2-3
CDR3 protein: CASSSTTRSDTQYF
CDR3 DNA: TGTGCCAGCAGCTCTACGACTAGATCAGATACGCAGTATTTT

V gene: TRBV28
CDR3 length: 15
clone size: NA
D gene: NA
J gene: TRBJ1-4
CDR3 protein: CASSSPGRGIEKLFF
CDR3 DNA: TGTGCCAGCAGTTCCCCAGGCCGAGGGATTGAAAAACTGTTTTTT

V gene: TRBV7-9
CDR3 length: 16
clone size: NA
D gene: NA
J gene: TRBJ2-3
CDR3 protein: CASSLRPGGFTDTQYF
CDR3 DNA: TGTGCCAGCAGCTTACGGCCAGGGGGGTTCACAGATACGCAGTATTTT

V gene: TRBV6-5
CDR3 length: 15
clone size: few
D gene: TRBD2
J gene: TRBJ2-3
CDR3 protein: CASSGARGATDTQYF
CDR3 DNA: TGTGCCAGCAGTGGTGCGCGGGGGGCTACAGATACGCAGTATTTT

V gene: TRBV30
CDR3 length: 11
clone size: NA
D gene: NA
J gene: TRBJ1-2
CDR3 protein: CAWTDNYGYTF
CDR3 DNA: TGTGCCTGGACAGACAACTATGGCTACACCTTC

V gene: TRBV9
CDR3 length: 17
clone size: NA
D gene: NA
J gene: TRBJ1-1
CDR3 protein: CASSVAVVAGVITEAFF
CDR3 DNA: TGTGCCAGCAGCGTAGCGGTTGTTGCTGGGGTGATCACTGAAGCTTTCTTT

V gene: TRBV28
CDR3 length: 15
clone size: few
D gene: NA
J gene: TRBJ1-2
CDR3 protein: CASSLGVAGVYGYTF
CDR3 DNA: TGTGCCAGCAGTTTAGGTGTGGCAGGGGTCTATGGCTACACCTTC

V gene: TRBV7-6
CDR3 length: 16
clone size: NA
D gene: NA
J gene: TRBJ2-3
CDR3 protein: CASSMGPNRGTDTQYF
CDR3 DNA: TGTGCCAGCAGCATGGGGCCGAACCGTGGCACAGATACGCAGTATTTT

V gene: TRBV28
CDR3 length: 14
clone size: few
D gene: NA
J gene: TRBJ1-3
CDR3 protein: CASSGHSSGNTIYF
CDR3 DNA: TGTGCCAGCAGTGGACACAGCTCTGGAAACACCATATATTTT

V gene: TRBV6-5
CDR3 length: 16
clone size: few
D gene: TRBD1
J gene: TRBJ2-1
CDR3 protein: CASSYKWTGGFNEQFF
CDR3 DNA: TGTGCCAGCAGTTATAAGTGGACAGGGGGCTTCAATGAGCAGTTCTTC

V gene: TRBV4-3
CDR3 length: 16
clone size: few
D gene: NA
J gene: TRBJ1-6
CDR3 protein: CASSQEGGRGNSPLHF
CDR3 DNA: TGCGCCAGCAGCCAAGAGGGAGGCAGAGGGAATTCACCCCTCCACTTT

V gene: TRBV25-1
CDR3 length: 15
clone size: NA
D gene: TRBD1
J gene: TRBJ1-1
CDR3 protein: CASSELRQGVTEAFF
CDR3 DNA: TGTGCCAGCAGTGAATTGAGACAGGGGGTGACTGAAGCTTTCTTT

V gene: TRBV9
CDR3 length: 15
clone size: NA
D gene: NA
J gene: TRBJ2-5
CDR3 protein: CASSPTRGTGETQYF
CDR3 DNA: TGTGCCAGCAGCCCTACTAGAGGGACCGGAGAGACCCAGTACTTC

V gene: TRBV9
CDR3 length: 15
clone size: NA
D gene: TRBD1
J gene: TRBJ2-6
CDR3 protein: CASSKQGSGANVLTF
CDR3 DNA: TGTGCCAGTAGCAAACAGGGGTCCGGGGCCAACGTCCTGACTTTC

V gene: TRBV5-1
CDR3 length: 15
clone size: few
D gene: NA
J gene: TRBJ1-1
CDR3 protein: CASSLFGRGVTEAFF
CDR3 DNA: TGCGCCAGCAGCTTGTTTGGCAGGGGAGTAACTGAAGCTTTCTTT

V gene: TRBV5-1
CDR3 length: 14
clone size: NA
D gene: NA
J gene: TRBJ1-2
CDR3 protein: CASSLGEANYGYTF
CDR3 DNA: TGCGCCAGCAGCTTGGGAGAAGCTAACTATGGCTACACCTTC

V gene: TRBV7-9
CDR3 length: 15
clone size: many
D gene: NA
J gene: TRBJ2-3
CDR3 protein: CASSLASLPTDTQYF
CDR3 DNA: TGTGCCAGCAGCTTAGCTAGCCTTCCCACAGATACGCAGTATTTT

V gene: TRBV18
CDR3 length: 12
clone size: NA
D gene: NA
J gene: TRBJ1-1
CDR3 protein: CASSPLRSEAFF
CDR3 DNA: TGTGCCAGCTCACCATTGAGGAGTGAAGCTTTCTTT

V gene: TRBV7-9
CDR3 length: 14
clone size: NA
D gene: NA
J gene: TRBJ1-4
CDR3 protein: CASSLGDGNEKLFF
CDR3 DNA: TGTGCCAGCAGCTTAGGGGACGGGAATGAAAAACTGTTTTTT

V gene: TRBV9
CDR3 length: 15
clone size: few
D gene: TRBD2
J gene: TRBJ2-3
CDR3 protein: CASSEGLVPADTQYF
CDR3 DNA: TGTGCCAGCAGTGAAGGACTAGTCCCTGCAGATACGCAGTATTTT

V gene: TRBV18
CDR3 length: 12
clone size: NA
D gene: NA
J gene: TRBJ2-5
CDR3 protein: CASSPQGETQYF
CDR3 DNA: TGTGCCAGCTCACCACAGGGAGAGACCCAGTACTTC

V gene: TRBV23-1
CDR3 length: 15
clone size: NA
D gene: NA
J gene: TRBJ1-1
CDR3 protein: CASSHPQGSNTEAFF
CDR3 DNA: TGCGCCAGCAGTCACCCTCAGGGTTCGAACACTGAAGCTTTCTTT

V gene: TRBV29-1
CDR3 length: 15
clone size: few
D gene: TRBD1
J gene: TRBJ1-2
CDR3 protein: CSVDPGTGTRGGYTF
CDR3 DNA: TGCAGCGTTGACCCCGGGACAGGGACTCGGGGCGGCTACACCTTC

V gene: TRBV7-8
CDR3 length: 14
clone size: NA
D gene: NA
J gene: TRBJ2-5
CDR3 protein: CASSRGRYLETQYF
CDR3 DNA: TGTGCCAGCAGCCGGGGACGGTACTTGGAGACCCAGTACTTC

V gene: TRBV30
CDR3 length: 16
clone size: many
D gene: TRBD2
J gene: TRBJ2-1
CDR3 protein: CASDSGTSGGPLEQFF
CDR3 DNA: TGTGCCTCAGATTCTGGGACTAGCGGGGGGCCGTTGGAGCAGTTCTTC

V gene: TRBV28
CDR3 length: 14
clone size: NA
D gene: NA
J gene: TRBJ1-5
CDR3 protein: CASSLSGDNQPQHF
CDR3 DNA: TGTGCCAGCAGTTTATCAGGGGACAATCAGCCCCAGCATTTT

V gene: TRBV10-3
CDR3 length: 14
clone size: NA
D gene: NA
J gene: TRBJ2-5
CDR3 protein: CAISELASVETQYF
CDR3 DNA: TGTGCCATCAGTGAGTTAGCGAGCGTCGAGACCCAGTACTTC

V gene: TRBV30
CDR3 length: 17
clone size: NA
D gene: TRBD2
J gene: TRBJ2-5
CDR3 protein: CAWSVQRSGGAKKTQYF
CDR3 DNA: TGTGCCTGGAGTGTACAAAGGAGCGGGGGGGCCAAAAAGACCCAGTACTTC